This T cell receptor beta chain was sequenced in a study of blood T cell repertoires in COVID-19. The CDR3 is 14 residues long. The V segment lost 0 bases and the J segment 10 bases; nucleotides outside the gene matches: 3. The germline V gene has CDR1 MNHNS and CDR2 SASEGT. Libraries were prepared by immunoSEQ multiplex PCR; TCRdb keeps only in-frame clonotypes and omits some of them. The sample holds some 110,000 clones; less than 80% are singletons and the top ten take around 2.3%. The sequence came from a man in his fifties with acute or convalescent COVID-19. The chain couples TRBV6-1 to TRBJ1-6; 7 bases align to TRBD1. Sequencing used peripheral blood. The CDR3 region is CASSEATGESPLHF. The CDR3 DNA is TGTGCCAGCAGTGAAGCAACAGGGGAATCACCCCTCCACTTT.